This paragraph covers one T cell receptor beta chain sequence. The antigen remains unidentified. Other DNA sequences in the sample encode the same CDR3. The data were taken from a study of T cell responses to AZD1222 COVID-19 vaccine. The method was immunoSEQ multiplex PCR; TCRdb's version includes in-frame clones alone and lacks a portion of them. The table records more than 150,000 clones, about nine tenths of them present only once. Notes on the study in general: The repertoires were collected only after the peak T cell response. Reports say nearly half of spike-specific TCRs go after unmutated variant regions. Two AZD1222 administrations were followed by greater Spike-specific TCR breadth and depth.

Trimming removed 1 base from V and 4 bases from J; junction bases left unmatched: 9. This CDR3 has 17 residues. The germline gives CDR1 SGHKS, CDR2 YYEKEE (reference sequence). The sample was peripheral blood, taken 28 days after the second AZD1222 dose. The J gene is TRBJ2-3, the V gene TRBV5-5; 10 bases map to TRBD2. The TCR was taken from an adult who received the AZD1222 COVID-19 vaccine. The CDR3: CASSLPLAGGKSDTQYF. As DNA, the CDR3 is TGTGCCAGCAGCTTGCCCTTAGCGGGAGGCAAGTCAGATACGCAGTATTTT.